This T cell receptor (beta chain) was identified in a study of T-cell reconstitution after alpha-beta-depleted transplantation in children. Trimming took 0 bases from V and 4 from J, leaving 4 bases between them. The CDR3 is made up of 12 amino acids. Germline CDR1 reads SQVTM; CDR2 reads ANQGSEA. Unique molecular identifiers were used in preparing the TCRbeta library. Each CDR3 protein is one row after TCRdb ran MiXCR on the PCR reads. The sample lists 450,000 to 600,000 distinct CDR3 sequences, about 31% occurring once. V is TRBV29-1 and J is TRBJ2-1; D unclear. The sequence derives from a human donor who donated a stem cell graft to a child with aplastic anemia. The sample was PBMCs from the stem cell graft donor, taken from the stem cell graft. CDR3 in amino acids: CSVEDSYNEQFF. The DNA of the CDR3 is TGCAGCGTTGAAGATAGTTACAATGAGCAGTTCTTC.